The entry below describes one T cell receptor delta chain. Its antigen remains unknown. The template was reverse-transcribed extracted RNA. The CDR3 regions were amplified by multiplex PCR from V-gene primers to a constant-region primer. TCRdb re-identified clones in the multiplex PCR reads via CATT. The table records 70,000 or so delta-chain clones, about 38% of them present only once. The entry originates in a study of Vδ1+ human thymocytes. Study-wide points: Thymic delta-chain repertoires held about 20% Vdelta2 sequences and few Vdelta3, despite high sort purity. In the thymus, TRG and TRD repertoires looked highly polyclonal with Gaussian CDR3 lengths.

This CDR3 is built from 16 residues. Trimming removed 0 bases from V and 3 bases from J, with 14 bases in between. The germline gives CDR1 TSWWSYY, CDR2 QGS. The sorted cells were CD3+ Vdelta1+ Vdelta2- thymocytes from alphabeta-depleted thymus. This TCR derives from a boy in the first two years of life who had congenital heart surgery. The genes are TRDV1 and TRDJ1; D gene unclear. Sequenced sample: Vdelta1+ gamma-delta thymocytes from the thymus. The subset denotes: FACS-sorted CD3+ TCRalphabeta- TCRVdelta1+ TCRVdelta2- thymocytes. CDR3 coding DNA: TGTGCTCTTGGGGAACTGACGCGATTCGCCCCCGATAAACTCATCTTT. This encodes CALGELTRFAPDKLIF.